The T cell receptor beta chain under discussion was sequenced for a study of type 1 regulatory T cells. For the study at large: An in vitro protocol generated T-allo10, a Tr1-enriched, alloantigen-specific CD4 T cell product.

Each CDR3 protein gets one entry after TCRdb re-called the reads with MiXCR. This table holds 80,000 to 100,000 distinct CDR3 sequences, around a third found once. The CDR3 totals 16 residues. Germline loops: CDR1 SGHAT, CDR2 FQNNGV. V gave up 3 bases and J gave up 7 bases; unmatched junction bases: 15. This clonotype was detected only a few times. The chain has TRBV11-2 and TRBJ2-7; 7 nucleotides line up with TRBD2. The sequencing input was CD4+ T cells, either the whole sample or a sorted fraction (not recorded which). This clonotype was obtained from a human donor in good health. CDR3 protein: CASSFPAAGANQEQYF. Written as DNA, the CDR3 is TGTGCCAGCAGCTTCCCGGCGGCGGGAGCGAATCAAGAGCAGTACTTC.